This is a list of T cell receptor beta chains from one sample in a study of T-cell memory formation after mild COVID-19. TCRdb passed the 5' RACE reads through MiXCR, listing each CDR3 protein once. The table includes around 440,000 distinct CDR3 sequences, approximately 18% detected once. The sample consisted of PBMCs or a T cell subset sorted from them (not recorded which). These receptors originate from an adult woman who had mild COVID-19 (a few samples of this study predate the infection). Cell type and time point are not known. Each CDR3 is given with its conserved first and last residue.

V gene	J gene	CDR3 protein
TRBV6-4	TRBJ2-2	CASSGPTGELFF
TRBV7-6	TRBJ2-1	CASSQLAGVTYNEQFF
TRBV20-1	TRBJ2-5	CSASSGHQETQYF
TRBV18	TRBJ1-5	CASSPPGQGGNQPQHF
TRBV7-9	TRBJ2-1	CASSLWTSGINEQFF
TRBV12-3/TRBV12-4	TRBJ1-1	CASSFFRTADTEAFF
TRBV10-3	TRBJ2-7	CAIADRAQGEQYF
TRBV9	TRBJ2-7	CASSVAPESYEQYF
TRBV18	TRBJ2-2	CASSPRAANTGELFF
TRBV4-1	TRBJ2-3	CASSGVLESTDTQYF
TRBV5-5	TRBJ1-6	CASDRDLRKPPLHF
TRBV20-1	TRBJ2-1	CSARVPGEREQFF
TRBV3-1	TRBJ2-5	CASSLVRMEETQYF
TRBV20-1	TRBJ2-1	CSAIKGHEQFF
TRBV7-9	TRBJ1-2	CASSPRTGFEEGYTF
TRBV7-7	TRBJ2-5	CASSSTGTGAGTQYF
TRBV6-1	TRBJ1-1	CASSGVRFNERAEAFF
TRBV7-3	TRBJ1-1	CASSSGTGLAGAFF
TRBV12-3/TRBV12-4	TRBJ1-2	CASSPHFYTF
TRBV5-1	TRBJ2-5	CASSSLDRGGETQYF
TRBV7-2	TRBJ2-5	CASSLALAGAGTETQYF
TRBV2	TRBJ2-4	CASSAPITGGAKNIQYF
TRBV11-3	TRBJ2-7	CASSLGQGVNYEQYF
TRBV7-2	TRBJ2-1	CASRPAGWSNEQFF
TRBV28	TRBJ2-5	CASSSSGGGETQYF
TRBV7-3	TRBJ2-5	CASSPNVGRLGETQYF
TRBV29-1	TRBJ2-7	CSVEDRPGTGEYEQYF
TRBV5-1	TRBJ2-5	CASSLPASGGFQETQYF
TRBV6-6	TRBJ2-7	CASSSPSTASYEQYF
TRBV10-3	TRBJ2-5	CAISGGSSETQYF
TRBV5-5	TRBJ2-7	CASNLTRTSGVYEQYF
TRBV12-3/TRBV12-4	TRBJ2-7	CASSFYLTNEQYF
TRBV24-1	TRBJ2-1	CATSASPGQRGHEQFF
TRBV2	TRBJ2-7	CASSEGTLTYEQYF
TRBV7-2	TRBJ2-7	CASSQGAPPPYEQYF
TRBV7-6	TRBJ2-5	CASSHERGRAKQETQYF
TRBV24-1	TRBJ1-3	CATSDSGGNTTYF
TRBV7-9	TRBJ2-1	CASLRVWASGYNEQFF
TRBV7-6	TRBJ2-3	CASSLAEEGAQYF
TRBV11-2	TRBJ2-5	CASSLVGAWETQYF